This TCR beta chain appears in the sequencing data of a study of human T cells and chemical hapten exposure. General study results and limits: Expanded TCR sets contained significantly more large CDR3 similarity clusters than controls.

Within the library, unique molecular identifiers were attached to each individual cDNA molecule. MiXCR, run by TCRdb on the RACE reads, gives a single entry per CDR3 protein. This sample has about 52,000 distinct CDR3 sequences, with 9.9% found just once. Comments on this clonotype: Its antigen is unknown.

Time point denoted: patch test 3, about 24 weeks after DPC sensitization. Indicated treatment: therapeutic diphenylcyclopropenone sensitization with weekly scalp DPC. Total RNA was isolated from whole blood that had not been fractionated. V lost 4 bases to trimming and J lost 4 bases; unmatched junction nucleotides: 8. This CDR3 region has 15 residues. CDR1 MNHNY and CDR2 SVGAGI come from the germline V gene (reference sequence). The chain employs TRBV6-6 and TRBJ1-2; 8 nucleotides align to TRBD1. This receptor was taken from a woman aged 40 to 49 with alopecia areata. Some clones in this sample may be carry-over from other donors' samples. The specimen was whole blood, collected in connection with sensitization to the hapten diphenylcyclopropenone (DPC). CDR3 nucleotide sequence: TGTGCCAGCAGTTCCGGACAGGGTGTAAGCTATGGCTACACCTTC. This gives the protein CASSSGQGVSYGYTF.